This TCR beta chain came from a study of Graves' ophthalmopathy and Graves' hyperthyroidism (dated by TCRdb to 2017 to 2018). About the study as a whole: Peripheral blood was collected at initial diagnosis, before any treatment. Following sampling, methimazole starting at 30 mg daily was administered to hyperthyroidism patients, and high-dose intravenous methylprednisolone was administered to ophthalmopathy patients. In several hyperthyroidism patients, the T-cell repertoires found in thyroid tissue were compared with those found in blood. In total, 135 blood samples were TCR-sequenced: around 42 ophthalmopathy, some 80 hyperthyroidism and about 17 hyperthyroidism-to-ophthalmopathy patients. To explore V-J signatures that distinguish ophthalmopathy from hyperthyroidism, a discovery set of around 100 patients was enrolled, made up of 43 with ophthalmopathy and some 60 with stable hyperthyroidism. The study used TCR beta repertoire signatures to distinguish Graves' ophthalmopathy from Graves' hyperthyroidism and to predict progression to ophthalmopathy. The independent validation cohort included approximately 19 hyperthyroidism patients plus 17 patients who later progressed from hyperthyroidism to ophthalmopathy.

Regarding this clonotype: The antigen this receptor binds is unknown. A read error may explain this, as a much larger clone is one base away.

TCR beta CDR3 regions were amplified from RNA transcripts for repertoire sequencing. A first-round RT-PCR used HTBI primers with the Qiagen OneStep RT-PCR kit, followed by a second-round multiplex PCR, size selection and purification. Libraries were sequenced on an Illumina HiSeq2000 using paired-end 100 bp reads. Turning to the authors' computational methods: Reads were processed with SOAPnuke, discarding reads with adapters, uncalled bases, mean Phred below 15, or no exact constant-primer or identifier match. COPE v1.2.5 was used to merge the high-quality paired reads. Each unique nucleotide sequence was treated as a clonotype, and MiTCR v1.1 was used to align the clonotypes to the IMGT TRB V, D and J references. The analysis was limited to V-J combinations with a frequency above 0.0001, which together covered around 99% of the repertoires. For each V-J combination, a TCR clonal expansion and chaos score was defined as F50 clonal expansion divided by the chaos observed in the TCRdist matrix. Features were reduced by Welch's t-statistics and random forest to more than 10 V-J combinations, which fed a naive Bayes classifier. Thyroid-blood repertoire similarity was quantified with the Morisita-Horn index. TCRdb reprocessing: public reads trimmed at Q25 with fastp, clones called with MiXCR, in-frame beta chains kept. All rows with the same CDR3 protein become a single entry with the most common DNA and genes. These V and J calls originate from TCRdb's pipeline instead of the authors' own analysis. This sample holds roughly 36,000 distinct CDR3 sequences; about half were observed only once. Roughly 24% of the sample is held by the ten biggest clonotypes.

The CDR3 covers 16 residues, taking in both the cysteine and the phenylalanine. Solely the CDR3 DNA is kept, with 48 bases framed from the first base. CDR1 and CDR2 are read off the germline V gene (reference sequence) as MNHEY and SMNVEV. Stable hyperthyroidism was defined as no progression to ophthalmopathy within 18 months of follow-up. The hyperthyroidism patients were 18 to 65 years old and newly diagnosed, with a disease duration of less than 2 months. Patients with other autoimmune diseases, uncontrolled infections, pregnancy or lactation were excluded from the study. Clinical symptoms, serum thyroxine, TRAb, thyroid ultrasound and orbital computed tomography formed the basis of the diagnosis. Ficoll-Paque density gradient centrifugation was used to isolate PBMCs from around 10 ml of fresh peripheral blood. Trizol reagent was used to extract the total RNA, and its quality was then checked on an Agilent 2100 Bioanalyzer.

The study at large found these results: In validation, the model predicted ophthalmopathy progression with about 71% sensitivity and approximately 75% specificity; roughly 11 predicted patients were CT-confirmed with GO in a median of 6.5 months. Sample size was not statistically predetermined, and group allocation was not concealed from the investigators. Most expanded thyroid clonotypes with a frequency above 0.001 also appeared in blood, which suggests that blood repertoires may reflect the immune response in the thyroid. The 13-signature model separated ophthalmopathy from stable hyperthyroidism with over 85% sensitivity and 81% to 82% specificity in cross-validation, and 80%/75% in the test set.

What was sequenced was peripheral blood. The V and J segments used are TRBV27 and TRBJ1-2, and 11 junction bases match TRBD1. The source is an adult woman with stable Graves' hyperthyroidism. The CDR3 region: CASSPGTGGGTAGYAF. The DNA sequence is TGTGCCAGCAGTCCGGGGACAGGGGGGGGTACGGCTGGCTACGCCTTC.